This paragraph covers one T cell receptor (beta chain) sequence. Repertoires were generated with immunoSEQ multiplex PCR, while TCRdb's copy carries only in-frame clones and drops some. The table records approximately 100,000 clones, about 88% of them present only once. The data are from a study of identifying expanded T cells in peripheral blood. The V gene's germline CDR1 is GTSNPN and CDR2 SVGIG (reference sequence). The CDR3 runs to 12 residues. V lost 4 bases, J lost 4 bases, and 10 bases lay in between. The TCR sequence derives from a person aged 18 to 70 in good health. Sequenced material: blood. This sequence joins TRBV30 and TRBJ1-2; D is uncertain. The DNA for the CDR3 is TGTGCCTGGAATGTAGACCCCTATGGCTACACCTTC. Translated: CAWNVDPYGYTF.